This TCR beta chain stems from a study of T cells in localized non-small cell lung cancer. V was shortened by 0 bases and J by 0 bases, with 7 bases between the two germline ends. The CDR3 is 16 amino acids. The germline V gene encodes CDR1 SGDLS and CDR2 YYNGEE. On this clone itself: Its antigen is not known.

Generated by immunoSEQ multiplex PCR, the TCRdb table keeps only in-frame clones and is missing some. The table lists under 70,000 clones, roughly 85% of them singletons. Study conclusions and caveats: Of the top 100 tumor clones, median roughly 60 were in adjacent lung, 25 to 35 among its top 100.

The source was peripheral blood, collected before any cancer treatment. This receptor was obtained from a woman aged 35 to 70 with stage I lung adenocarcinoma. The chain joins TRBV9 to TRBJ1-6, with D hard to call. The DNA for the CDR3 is TGTGCCAGCAGCGTAGCCCAGAGCTCCTATAATTCACCCCTCCACTTT. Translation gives CASSVAQSSYNSPLHF.